This T cell receptor beta chain is drawn from a study of STAT5B mutations in CD4+ large granular lymphocyte leukemia. Germline CDR1 reads SEHNR; CDR2 reads FQNEAQ (reference sequence). V was cut by 5 bases and J by 4 bases, with 9 bases left in between. The CDR3 runs 13 residues. Sequencing was performed with immunoSEQ multiplex PCR; in TCRdb, only in-frame clones are kept and a portion is missing. The table includes around 32,000 clones, 78% detected once. The J gene is TRBJ2-1, the V gene TRBV7-9; D might be TRBD2 (6 bases). Input material: CD4+ T cells from blood buffy coats. This TCR was recovered from a human donor in good health. CDR3 sequence reads: CASSTGGYNEQFF. The DNA of the CDR3 is TGTGCCAGCAGCACCGGAGGGTACAATGAGCAGTTCTTC.